This entry lists 26 T cell receptor beta chains sequenced from one sample in a study of blood T cell repertoires in COVID-19. Data came from immunoSEQ multiplex PCR; TCRdb stores just in-frame clones and leaves some out. Of roughly 6,700 clones listed, roughly 86% are singletons. The material sequenced was peripheral blood. The receptor set was obtained from a human donor in a cohort sampled during active COVID-19.

Remarks on this clone: A read error may account for a junction end that differs from germline. The gene calls are TRBV11-3 and TRBJ2-5; D is perhaps TRBD1 (6 bases). The CDR3 is 15 residues long. The germline V gene encodes CDR1 SGHNT and CDR2 YENEEA. CDR3 sequence (DNA): TGTGCCAGCAGCTCCCGGGACACAGACCAGGAGACCCAGTACTTC. This codes for CASSSRDTDQETQYF.

The chain joins TRBV4-3 to TRBJ1-2; TRBD1 is a possible D gene (6 bases). Between the trimmed V and J ends, which lost 1 base and 3 bases, there was a span of 12 bases. Germline CDR1 is LGHNA and CDR2 is YSLEER. The CDR3 length is 15 residues. This CDR3 reads CASSQVPGQHYGYTF. The CDR3 coding sequence is TGCGCCAGCAGCCAAGTTCCGGGACAACACTATGGCTACACCTTC.

The rearrangement uses TRBV5-1 and TRBJ1-5, with TRBD1 matching 8 bases. The CDR3 covers 14 residues. The J segment lost 7 bases and the V segment lost 6 bases, leaving 9 bases of the junction unmatched. CDR1 SGHRS and CDR2 YFSETQ come from the germline V gene. CDR3 nucleotide sequence: TGCGCCAGCATCCATCGGGACAGGCAACAGCCCCAGCATTTT. Protein sequence: CASIHRDRQQPQHF.

This clone was found once. This chain connects TRBV11-2 to TRBJ2-3, with 10 nucleotides matching TRBD1. This CDR3 spans 14 amino acids. Germline V CDR1 and CDR2: SGHAT, FQNNGV. The V and J ends lost 8 bases and 1 base, in that order; junction bases with no gene match: 3. CDR3 sequence (DNA): TGTGCCAGCTGGGGGACAGGGGGCACAGATACGCAGTATTTT. It is translated as CASWGTGGTDTQYF. Full variable domain (remainder filled in from reference TRBV11-2 and TRBJ2-3): EAGVAQSPRYKIIEKRQSVAFWCNPISGHATLYWYQQILGQGPKLLIQFQNNGVVDDSQLPKDRFSAERLKGVDSTLKIQPAKLEDSAVYLCASWGTGGTDTQYFGPGTRLTVL.

The chain combines TRBV28 with TRBJ2-7; no clear D. The CDR3 consists of 14 residues. Deletions cut 6 bases from V and 0 bases from J, with 12 bases between. Germline CDR1 reads MDHEN; CDR2 reads SYDVKM. The CDR3 here is CASSQYTNSYEQYF. In DNA, the CDR3 is TGTGCCAGCAGCCAATACACTAACTCCTACGAGCAGTACTTC.

The chain employs TRBV5-1 and TRBJ2-5; 10 positions agree with TRBD1. Trimming cost V 4 bases and J 4 bases; bases outside gene matches: 7. Germline CDR1 and CDR2: SGHRS and YFSETQ. This CDR3 is 15 amino acids long. CDR3 sequence: CASSALTGGRETQYF. In DNA form, the CDR3 reads TGCGCCAGCAGCGCATTGACAGGGGGCCGAGAGACCCAGTACTTC.

The chain has TRBV11-3 and TRBJ2-1; D possibly corresponds to TRBD2 (6 bases). The V and J ends lost 0 bases and 6 bases respectively, with 6 bases between them. The CDR3 is 13 amino acids. Germline loops: CDR1 SGHNT, CDR2 YENEEA. The CDR3 loop reads CASSLELANEQFF. The CDR3 coding sequence is TGTGCCAGCAGCTTAGAACTAGCCAATGAGCAGTTCTTC.

This clone was counted a single time. V gene TRBV11-2 combines with J gene TRBJ2-1, with TRBD2 identical over 11 bases. The CDR3 is 16 amino acids. The germline V gene has CDR1 SGHAT and CDR2 FQNNGV. Trimming at V came to 3 bases and at J to 1 base, leaving 2 bases not matched to a gene. The CDR3 is CASSLTSGKSYNEQFF. The CDR3 DNA sequence: TGTGCCAGCAGCTTGACTAGCGGGAAATCCTACAATGAGCAGTTCTTC.

This rearrangement joins TRBV19 to TRBJ2-7, with D tentatively TRBD1 (5 bases). V was pared by 1 base and J by 6 bases, with 16 bases between. CDR3 length equals 15 residues. The germline gives CDR1 LNHDA, CDR2 SQIVND (reference sequence). In DNA, the CDR3 is TGTGCCAGTAGTATAGGGTACAGGACGGGTGGCGAGCAGTACTTC. It specifies CASSIGYRTGGEQYF.

In its sample, this clone was seen once. The rearrangement links TRBV11-2 to TRBJ1-1; a possible D gene is TRBD1 (5 bases). The V end lost 2 bases, the J end lost 6 bases, and 7 bases lay between the germline ends. Germline loops: CDR1 SGHAT, CDR2 FQNNGV. This CDR3 comprises 12 residues. The CDR3 nucleotides are TGTGCCAGCAGCTTATTAGGGGCTGAAGCTTTCTTT. Translating it yields CASSLLGAEAFF.

The chain links TRBV6-5 to TRBJ2-3, with 8 positions matching TRBD2. CDR1 and CDR2 from the germline V gene are MNHEY and SVGAGI. Losses at the gene ends were 5 bases for V and 4 bases for J; bases not matched to a gene: 8. The CDR3 runs 15 residues. CDR3 residues: CASSPGGPPADTQYF. The CDR3 nucleotides read TGTGCCAGCAGTCCGGGAGGGCCCCCGGCAGATACGCAGTATTTT.

The chain has TRBV15 and TRBJ2-1, with 12 bases matching TRBD2. J lost 6 bases, V lost 1 base, and 1 base had no gene match. This CDR3 contains 15 residues. In germline, CDR1 is LNHNV, CDR2 YYDKDF (reference sequence). CDR3 DNA: TGTGCCACCAGCAGAGCTAGCGGGGGGGGCAATGAGCAGTTCTTC. Amino acid sequence: CATSRASGGGNEQFF.

This clone appeared a single time. The rearrangement uses TRBV7-2 and TRBJ1-5; D possibly corresponds to TRBD1 (5 bases). Trimming stripped 5 bases from V and 0 bases from J, with 11 bases between. The CDR3 is 15 residues long. The germline V gene has CDR1 SGHTA and CDR2 FQGNSA. CDR3 sequence reads: CASSLRTNSNQPQHF. CDR3 coding DNA: TGTGCCAGCAGCCTTCGGACAAATAGCAATCAGCCCCAGCATTTT.

This chain joins TRBV15 and TRBJ2-7; 11 bases match TRBD1. CDR3 length: 15 amino acids. V lost 5 bases, J lost 7 bases, and 10 bases stayed unmatched. Germline V CDR1 and CDR2: LNHNV, YYDKDF (reference sequence). The CDR3 loop is CATSFRDRGTWEQYF. CDR3 DNA sequence: TGTGCCACCAGCTTCCGGGACAGGGGGACTTGGGAGCAGTACTTC.

This chain joins TRBV4-1 and TRBJ2-5; maybe TRBD1 (5 bases). CDR1 and CDR2 from the germline V gene are MGHRA and YSYEKL. This CDR3 is built from 14 residues. V lost 3 bases and J lost 6, with 14 bases in between. The CDR3 sequence: CASSQQGLEKTQYF. Written as DNA, the CDR3 is TGCGCCAGCAGCCAGCAGGGTCTCGAGAAGACCCAGTACTTC.

The V and J genes are TRBV12-1 and TRBJ1-1; TRBD1, the table's D call, was not compared with the DNA. TRBV12-1 is shown as a pseudogene. This CDR3 comprises 13 residues. The CDR3 DNA is TGTGCCAGCAGCTACGTCAGGAACACTGAAGCTTTCTTT. It yields the protein CASSYVRNTEAFF.

The chain joins TRBV11-2 to TRBJ2-2; perhaps TRBD2 as D (6 bases). CDR1 SGHAT and CDR2 FQNNGV come from the germline V gene. This CDR3 region has 15 residues. V was pared by 3 bases and J by 1 base, with 9 bases between. CDR3 DNA: TGTGCCAGCAGCTTCGCGGGACTGAACACCGGGGAGCTGTTTTTT. It codes for CASSFAGLNTGELFF.

This chain joins TRBV7-2 and TRBJ2-1, with a possible D match to TRBD2 (6 bases). Between the trimmed V and J ends, which lost 3 bases and 0 bases, there was a span of 9 bases. The CDR3 covers 15 residues. Germline CDR1 reads SGHTA; CDR2 reads FQGNSA. The CDR3 spells CASSFSGSSYNEQFF. The CDR3 coding sequence is TGTGCCAGCAGCTTTAGCGGAAGCTCCTACAATGAGCAGTTCTTC.

The chain employs TRBV28 and TRBJ2-3; D is ambiguous. From germline, CDR1 is MDHEN and CDR2 SYDVKM. The CDR3 runs 16 residues. The V and J ends lost 7 bases and 4 bases respectively, with 21 bases between them. The CDR3 DNA follows: TGTGCCAGCAACCTACGCCCCTCCAGGATTGCAGATACGCAGTATTTT. This gives the protein CASNLRPSRIADTQYF. Supplemented by reference TRBV28 and TRBJ2-3, the full variable domain reads DVKVTQSSRYLVKRTGEKVFLECVQDMDHENMFWYRQDPGLGLRLIYFSYDVKMKEKGDIPEGYSVSREKKERFSLILESASTNQTSMYLCASNLRPSRIADTQYFGPGTRLTVL.

The CDR3 DNA follows: TGTGCCAGCAGCCCCGACAGGGGTAGCTCCTACGAGCAGTACTTC. Translated: CASSPDRGSSYEQYF. The chain employs TRBV11-2 and TRBJ2-7; 8 nucleotides agree with TRBD1. V was pared by 5 bases and J by 0 bases, with 6 bases of the junction left unmatched. The CDR3 length is 15 residues. From germline, CDR1 is SGHAT and CDR2 FQNNGV.

The chain has TRBV28 and TRBJ2-2; TRBD2 is a possible D gene (5 bases). Trimming took off 7 bases at V and 7 bases at J, with 13 bases between the two ends. CDR3 length equals 13 residues. The germline V gene has CDR1 MDHEN and CDR2 SYDVKM. CDR3 sequence (DNA): TGTGCCAGCAAGGAGGTTTCTAACGGGGAGCTGTTTTTT. Translated: CASKEVSNGELFF.

The chain couples TRBV2 to TRBJ2-5; no firm D call. The CDR3 covers 13 residues. Trimming shortened V by 7 bases and J by 0 bases, and 9 bases separated the two germline ends. CDR1 SNHLY and CDR2 FYNNEI come from the germline V gene. In nucleotides, the CDR3 is TGTGCCAGCAACCAGGAACACCAAGAGACCCAGTACTTC. Protein sequence: CASNQEHQETQYF.

The J gene is TRBJ1-1, the V gene TRBV19; a possible D gene is TRBD1 (5 bases). The CDR3 totals 15 residues. V was pared by 5 bases and J by 1 base, with 14 bases between. The germline gives CDR1 LNHDA, CDR2 SQIVND (reference sequence). CDR3 residues: CASSLDPGGNTEAFF. Written as DNA, the CDR3 is TGTGCCAGTAGTTTGGACCCGGGGGGGAACACTGAAGCTTTCTTT.

This CDR3 is CSVDYGGGAGVGTDTQYF. CDR3 in DNA: TGCAGCGTTGATTACGGCGGGGGGGCTGGAGTAGGCACAGATACGCAGTATTTT. This chain links TRBV29-1 with TRBJ2-3; TRBD2 matches at 9 bases. CDR1 SQVTM and CDR2 ANQGSEA come from the germline V gene. Trimming cost V 3 bases and J 1 base; bases outside gene matches: 14. The CDR3 is made up of 18 amino acids.

This clone was picked up one time. This rearrangement joins TRBV29-1 to TRBJ1-1, with TRBD1 matching 7 bases. Losses at the gene ends were 8 bases for V and 3 bases for J; bases not matched to a gene: 9. Germline CDR1 reads SQVTM; CDR2 reads ANQGSEA. The CDR3 covers 13 residues. CDR3 nucleotides: TGCAGCACTATTACAGGGGACGACACTGAAGCTTTCTTT. This codes for CSTITGDDTEAFF. The full variable domain, with the rest looked up from reference TRBV29-1 and TRBJ1-1, is SAVISQKPSRDICQRGTSLTIQCQVDSQVTMMFWYRQQPGQSLTLIATANQGSEATYESGFVIDKFPISRPNLTFSTLTVSNMSPEDSSIYLCSTITGDDTEAFFGQGTRLTVV.

The gene calls are TRBV18 and TRBJ2-3; D is unclear. Germline CDR1 KGHSH, CDR2 LQKENI. Trimming took 3 bases from V and 1 from J, leaving 5 bases between them. The CDR3 has 13 amino acids. The CDR3: CASSPARTDTQYF. As DNA, the CDR3 is TGTGCCAGCTCACCGGCTCGCACAGATACGCAGTATTTT.